Listed below are T cell receptor beta chains from one sample, sequenced in a study of cytomegalovirus exposure and HLA in healthy donors. The assay was immunoSEQ multiplex PCR, and TCRdb's table has in-frame clones only and misses some. The sample contains approximately 160,000 clones, roughly nine tenths of which appear only once. The sequenced material came from PBMCs. The receptor set was obtained from a woman in her late teens or twenties in good health and CMV-seropositive. Each CDR3 is given with its conserved first and last residue. The D gene is left open where the match is weak.

d_call j_call v_call cdr3_nt cdr3_aa
TRBD2 TRBJ2-1 TRBV14 TGTGCCAGCAGCCATCCGGGTAGCGGGAGGATGCAGTTCTTC CASSHPGSGRMQFF
TRBD1 TRBJ1-1 TRBV6-5 TGTGCCAGCAGATCTAGAAGGGACAGGGACACTGAAGCTTTCTTT CASRSRRDRDTEAFF
TRBD2 TRBJ2-1 TRBV7-9 TGTGCCAGCAGCTCACCTCGAGGGACTAGCGGGAGTACCTACAATGAGCAGTTCTTC CASSSPRGTSGSTYNEQFF
TRBD2 TRBJ2-5 TRBV2 TGTGCCAGCAGGGTGACTAGCGGGAGAATAGAGACCCAGTACTTC CASRVTSGRIETQYF
NA TRBJ2-7 TRBV4-1 TGCGCCAGCAGCCGCCTTAGACTGGAAACCTACGAGCAGTACTTC CASSRLRLETYEQYF
NA TRBJ1-4 TRBV10-1 TGCGCCAGCAGTGAAGGAGGGAATGAAAAACTGTTTTTT CASSEGGNEKLFF
NA TRBJ1-2 TRBV7-9 TGTGCCAGCAGCCATACGTGGGACATCTCTGGCTACACCTTC CASSHTWDISGYTF
TRBD1 TRBJ2-1 TRBV29-1 TGCAGCGTTGAAGCCCCCGGACAGGGGCTCTCCTACAATGAGCAGTTCTTC CSVEAPGQGLSYNEQFF
TRBD1 TRBJ2-5 TRBV11-3 TGTGCCAGCAGCTTAATGGGCCAGGGGGCCATCCGGGAGACCCAGTACTTC CASSLMGQGAIRETQYF
TRBD1 TRBJ2-6 TRBV19 TGTGCCACTTCCCGGGACAGGGGTGATTCTGGGGCCAACGTCCTGACTTTC CATSRDRGDSGANVLTF
TRBD2 TRBJ2-7 TRBV7-2 TGTGCCAGCAGCTTAGCTGCGGGAGGGCCTTACGAGCAGTACTTC CASSLAAGGPYEQYF
TRBD1 TRBJ2-7 TRBV6-1 TGTGCCAGCAGTGAACTCGTATCCAGGGGGCGGGAGCAGTACTTC CASSELVSRGREQYF